Included here is one TCR beta chain sequence, with context. Antigen: not known. Busulfan-fludarabine conditioning, marrow transplant, and cyclophosphamide on days +3 and +4 were administered. V shed 8 bases and J 7 bases; nucleotides not matched to a gene: 14. This CDR3 comprises 15 residues. Germline assignment: CDR1 SGDLS and CDR2 YYNGEE. These data originate in a study of T cells after posttransplantation cyclophosphamide. Study-wide findings and caveats: TRB clonality was highly associated with recipient CMV seropositivity and reactivation. TRB overlap between skin or GI tissue T cells and blood was limited. Later post-transplant blood repertoires were often dominated by donor CD8+ memory clones.

Profiled with immunoSEQ multiplex PCR; TCRdb holds only in-frame clones, not every one. The profile shows thousands of clones, more than 65% of them singletons. The chain carries TRBV9 and TRBJ2-1, with 8 bases lining up with TRBD2. The sequenced sample was CD8+ T cells sorted from PBMCs, obtained about 1,200 days after allogeneic stem cell transplant with posttransplant cyclophosphamide. The TCR was taken from a female patient between 35 and 55 years old who received an allogeneic stem cell transplant from a related donor, was CMV-positive, and had no GVHD. Some of the T cells may derive from the graft donor. CDR3 sequence reads: CASREAGGAGNEQFF. The DNA of the CDR3 is TGTGCCAGTCGGGAAGCCGGGGGGGCGGGGAATGAGCAGTTCTTC.